This T cell receptor (beta chain) was captured by sequencing in a study of cytomegalovirus exposure and HLA in healthy donors. Across the study: A previous analysis identified more than 100 million unique TCR beta sequences derived from approximately 190 million T cells.

PCR employed 60 Vbeta and 13 Jbeta primers. TCRdb's table, derived via immunoSEQ multiplex PCR, lists solely in-frame clones and lacks some. The listing records roughly 53,000 clones. The trim removed 3 bases at V and 2 bases at J, leaving 10 bases unmatched. Germline V gene lookup returns CDR1 MDHEN and CDR2 SYDVKM. This CDR3 is 16 amino acids long. The sample consisted of PBMCs. This TCR derives from a female donor in good health and CMV-seronegative. This chain joins TRBV28 and TRBJ2-7, with TRBD2 matching 7 bases. The CDR3 bases are TGTGCCAGCAGTTTCTCTCTAGCGGACTTAACCTACGAGCAGTACTTC. This encodes CASSFSLADLTYEQYF.